These T cell receptor beta chains were read from a single sample in a study of control samples from healthy donors and cancer patients. Clones were sequenced by immunoSEQ multiplex PCR, and TCRdb holds only the in-frame ones, with some missing. The data hold 100,000 to 150,000 clones, with 80% to 95% observed a single time. Sequencing was performed on blood. All receptors come from a man between 18 and 35 years old in good health. The CDR3 runs from the conserved cysteine through the conserved F or W. Each record gives: J gene, D gene, clone size, CDR3 length, V gene, CDR3 protein, CDR3 DNA. D genes are given only for firm matches. Expanded clones get a size class; other rows say once, few or many, or leave the size out.

TRBJ2-5 | TRBD1 | once | 16 | TRBV28 | CASTRLDRVGRETQYF | TGTGCCAGCACCCGCCTGGACAGGGTAGGAAGAGAGACCCAGTACTTC
TRBJ1-5 | - | - | 10 | TRBV12-3/TRBV12-4 | CASFGQPQHF | TGTGCCAGCTTTGGTCAGCCCCAGCATTTT
TRBJ1-1 | - | - | 15 | TRBV13 | CASSSPGGGGSEAFF | TGTGCCAGCAGCTCCCCCGGTGGGGGGGGCTCTGAAGCTTTCTTT
TRBJ1-1 | TRBD1 | - | 15 | TRBV6-5 | CASSWDSQGVTEAFF | TGTGCCAGCAGCTGGGACAGCCAAGGGGTCACTGAAGCTTTCTTT
TRBJ1-4 | - | - | 16 | TRBV18 | CASSPPSSGYIEKLFF | TGTGCCAGCTCACCACCAAGTTCCGGGTATATTGAAAAACTGTTTTTT
TRBJ2-2 | - | - | 16 | TRBV5-1 | CASSPGTALNTGELFF | TGCGCCAGCAGCCCCGGGACTGCATTGAACACCGGGGAGCTGTTTTTT
TRBJ2-7 | - | - | 17 | TRBV5-1 | CASRPTTRGRIIYEQYF | TGCGCCAGCAGGCCAACCACTCGCGGCAGGATCATCTACGAGCAGTACTTC
TRBJ2-2 | - | - | 15 | TRBV5-1 | CASSLGSPNTGELFF | TGCGCCAGCAGCTTGGGTAGCCCGAACACCGGGGAGCTGTTTTTT
TRBJ1-6 | - | - | 15 | TRBV5-1 | CASSLRGEKNSPLHF | TGCGCCAGCAGCTTGAGAGGGGAAAAGAATTCACCCCTCCACTTT
TRBJ2-5 | - | - | 11 | TRBV5-1 | CASSFQETQYF | TGCGCCAGCAGCTTCCAAGAGACCCAGTACTTC
TRBJ2-1 | - | - | 16 | TRBV9 | CASSVMGAPSYNEQFF | TGTGCCAGCAGCGTAATGGGGGCCCCCTCCTACAATGAGCAGTTCTTC
TRBJ1-1 | TRBD1 | - | 16 | TRBV5-1 | CASSTRQGSGLGEAFF | TGCGCCAGCAGCACCCGACAGGGATCGGGATTAGGAGAAGCTTTCTTT
TRBJ1-2 | - | - | 16 | TRBV3-1/TRBV3-2 | CASSQQSGYGASGYTF | TGTGCCAGCAGCCAGCAATCGGGCTATGGGGCGAGTGGCTACACCTTC
TRBJ1-4 | TRBD1 | - | 14 | TRBV6-5 | CASSQGQENEKLFF | TGTGCCAGCAGCCAGGGACAGGAAAATGAAAAACTGTTTTTT
TRBJ2-5 | TRBD2 | - | 15 | TRBV5-4 | CASSFSGGAKETQYF | TGTGCCAGCAGCTTTAGCGGGGGGGCCAAAGAGACCCAGTACTTC
TRBJ1-6 | - | - | 16 | TRBV18 | CASSPKGMSYNSPLHF | TGTGCCAGCTCACCAAAGGGGATGTCCTATAATTCACCCCTCCACTTT
TRBJ1-4 | - | - | 14 | TRBV7-9 | CASSARWGNEKLFF | TGTGCCAGCAGCGCCCGTTGGGGGAATGAAAAACTGTTTTTT
TRBJ1-3 | - | once | 12 | TRBV9 | CAGSFSRNTIYF | TGTGCCGGCAGCTTCAGCCGAAACACCATATATTTT
TRBJ1-2 | - | - | 15 | TRBV6-5 | CASSYSGRANYGYTF | TGTGCCAGCAGTTACTCCGGCAGGGCGAACTATGGCTACACCTTC
TRBJ2-1 | - | - | 15 | TRBV7-7 | CASSIKGGSYNEQFF | TGTGCCAGCAGCATAAAGGGGGGCTCCTACAATGAGCAGTTCTTC
TRBJ1-2 | - | - | 15 | TRBV5-6 | CASSLIARGGHGYTF | TGTGCCAGCAGCTTGATAGCCCGTGGAGGTCATGGCTACACCTTC
TRBJ2-3 | - | - | 14 | TRBV7-3 | CASSPGASTDTQYF | TGTGCCAGCAGCCCTGGGGCCAGCACAGATACGCAGTATTTT
TRBJ1-5 | - | - | 14 | TRBV18 | CASSPTGLNQPQHF | TGTGCCAGCTCACCAACGGGACTCAATCAGCCCCAGCATTTT
TRBJ2-5 | TRBD2 | - | 17 | TRBV18 | CASSPWGLAGPQETQYF | TGTGCCAGCTCACCCTGGGGACTAGCGGGACCACAAGAGACCCAGTACTTC
TRBJ1-1 | - | - | 15 | TRBV7-9 | CASSSPDPANTEAFF | TGTGCCAGCAGCTCTCCCGACCCAGCGAACACTGAAGCTTTCTTT
TRBJ1-1 | - | - | 14 | TRBV29-1 | CSVEAGVLDTEAFF | TGCAGCGTTGAAGCGGGGGTTCTTGACACTGAAGCTTTCTTT
TRBJ2-7 | - | - | 13 | TRBV18 | CASSPHHLYEQYF | TGTGCCAGCTCACCACACCACCTCTACGAGCAGTACTTC
TRBJ2-1 | - | - | 13 | TRBV6-5 | CASRDGAINEQFF | TGTGCCAGCAGAGACGGGGCGATCAATGAGCAGTTCTTC
TRBJ2-3 | TRBD1 | - | 14 | TRBV2 | CASRPGQATDTQYF | TGTGCCAGCAGGCCGGGACAGGCCACAGATACGCAGTATTTT
TRBJ2-7 | - | few | 15 | TRBV5-4 | CASSLVQSTGHEQYF | TGTGCCAGCAGCTTGGTGCAGTCAACGGGGCACGAGCAGTACTTC
TRBJ2-1 | - | once | 15 | TRBV9 | CASSVEAGSGNEQFF | TGTGCCAGCAGCGTAGAGGCAGGGTCGGGCAATGAGCAGTTCTTC